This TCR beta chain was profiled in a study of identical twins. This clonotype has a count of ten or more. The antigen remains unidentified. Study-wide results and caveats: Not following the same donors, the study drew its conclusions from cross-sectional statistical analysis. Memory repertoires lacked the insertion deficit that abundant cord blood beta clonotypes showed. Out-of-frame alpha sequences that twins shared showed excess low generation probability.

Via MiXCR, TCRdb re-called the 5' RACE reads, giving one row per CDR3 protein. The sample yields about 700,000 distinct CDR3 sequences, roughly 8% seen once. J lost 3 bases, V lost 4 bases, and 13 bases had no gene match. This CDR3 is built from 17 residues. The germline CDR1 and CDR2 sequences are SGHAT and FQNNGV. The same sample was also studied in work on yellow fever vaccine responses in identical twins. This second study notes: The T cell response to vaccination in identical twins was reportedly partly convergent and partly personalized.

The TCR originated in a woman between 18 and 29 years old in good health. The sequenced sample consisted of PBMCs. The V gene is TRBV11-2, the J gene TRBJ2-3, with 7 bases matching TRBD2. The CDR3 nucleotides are TGTGCCAGCAGCTACACGGGTTTACCTAGCGGAACAGATACGCAGTATTTT. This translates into CASSYTGLPSGTDTQYF.